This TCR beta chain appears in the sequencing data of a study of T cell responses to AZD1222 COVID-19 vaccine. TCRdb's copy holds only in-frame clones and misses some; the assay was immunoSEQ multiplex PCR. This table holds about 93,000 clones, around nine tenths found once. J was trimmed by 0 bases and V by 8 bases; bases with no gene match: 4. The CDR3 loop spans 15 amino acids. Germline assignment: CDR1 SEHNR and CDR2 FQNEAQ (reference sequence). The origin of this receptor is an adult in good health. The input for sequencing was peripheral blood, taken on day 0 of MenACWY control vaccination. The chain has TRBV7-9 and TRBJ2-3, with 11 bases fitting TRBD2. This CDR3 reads CASALAGASTDTQYF. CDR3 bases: TGTGCCAGCGCACTAGCGGGGGCGAGCACAGATACGCAGTATTTT.